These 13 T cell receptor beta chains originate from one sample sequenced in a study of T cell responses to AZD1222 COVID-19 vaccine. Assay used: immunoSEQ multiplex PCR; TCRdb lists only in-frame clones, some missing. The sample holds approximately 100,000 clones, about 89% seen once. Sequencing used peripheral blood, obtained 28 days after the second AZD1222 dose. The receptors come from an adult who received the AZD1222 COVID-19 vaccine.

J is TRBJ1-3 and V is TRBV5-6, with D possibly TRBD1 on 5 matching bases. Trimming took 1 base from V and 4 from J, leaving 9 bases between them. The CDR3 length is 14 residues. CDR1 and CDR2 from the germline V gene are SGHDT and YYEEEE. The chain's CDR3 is CASSLRGSGNTIYF. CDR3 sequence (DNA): TGTGCCAGCAGCTTGAGGGGATCGGGAAACACCATATATTTT.

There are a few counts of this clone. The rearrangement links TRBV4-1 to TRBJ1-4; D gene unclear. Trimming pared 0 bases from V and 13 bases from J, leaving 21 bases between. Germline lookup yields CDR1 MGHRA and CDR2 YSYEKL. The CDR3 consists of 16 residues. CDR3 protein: CASSQDGVAGRRGLFF. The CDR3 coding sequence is TGCGCCAGCAGCCAAGATGGGGTGGCAGGCCGGAGAGGACTGTTTTTT.

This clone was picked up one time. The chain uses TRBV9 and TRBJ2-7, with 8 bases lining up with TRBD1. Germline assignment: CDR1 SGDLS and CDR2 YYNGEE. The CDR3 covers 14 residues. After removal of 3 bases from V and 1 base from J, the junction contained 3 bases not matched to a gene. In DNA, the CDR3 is TGTGCCAGCAGCGCAACAGGGGGATCCTACGAGCAGTACTTC. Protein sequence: CASSATGGSYEQYF.

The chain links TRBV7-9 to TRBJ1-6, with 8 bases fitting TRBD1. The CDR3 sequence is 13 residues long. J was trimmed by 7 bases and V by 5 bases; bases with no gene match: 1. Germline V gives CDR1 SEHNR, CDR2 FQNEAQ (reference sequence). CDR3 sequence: CASSRTGNSPLHF. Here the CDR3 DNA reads TGTGCCAGCAGCCGGACAGGGAATTCACCCCTCCACTTT.

CDR3 nucleotide sequence: TGTGCCAGCAGCCCCCCCCTGGGGGAAGCTTTCTTT. Translated: CASSPPLGEAFF. The chain links TRBV3-1 (or the pseudogene TRBV3-2) to TRBJ1-1; D gene uncertain. Germline V gene sequence: CDR1 LGHDT, CDR2 YNNKEL (reference sequence). The CDR3 totals 12 residues. The V and J ends lost 4 bases and 8 bases respectively, with 11 bases between them.

The CDR3 nucleotides are TGCGCCAGCAGTGCGGCAGGGTCGGACAATGAGCAGTTCTTC. It specifies CASSAAGSDNEQFF. The chain recombines TRBV10-1 with TRBJ2-1, with a possible D match to TRBD1 (5 bases). The ends were cut back, 4 bases at V and 5 bases at J, with 12 bases in the middle. Germline CDR1 WNHNN, CDR2 SYGVQD (reference sequence). The CDR3 is 14 residues long.

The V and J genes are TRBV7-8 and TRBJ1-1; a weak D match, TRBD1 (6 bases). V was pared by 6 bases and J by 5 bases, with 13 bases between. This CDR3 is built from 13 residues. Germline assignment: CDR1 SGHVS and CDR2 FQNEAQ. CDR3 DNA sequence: TGTGCCAGCAGTTTGGCAGGGGTTACTGAAGCTTTCTTT. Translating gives CASSLAGVTEAFF.

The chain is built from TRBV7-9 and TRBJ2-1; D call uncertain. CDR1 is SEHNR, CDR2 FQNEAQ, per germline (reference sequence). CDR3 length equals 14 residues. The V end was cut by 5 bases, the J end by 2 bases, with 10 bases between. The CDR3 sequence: CASSPMGTYNEQFF. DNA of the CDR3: TGTGCCAGCAGCCCCATGGGGACCTACAATGAGCAGTTCTTC.

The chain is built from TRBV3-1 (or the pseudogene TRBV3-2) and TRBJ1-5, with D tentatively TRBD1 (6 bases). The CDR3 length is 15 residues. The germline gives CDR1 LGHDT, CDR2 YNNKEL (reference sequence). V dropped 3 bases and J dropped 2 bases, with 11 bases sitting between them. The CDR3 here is CASSQGGDGNQPQHF. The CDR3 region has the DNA TGTGCCAGCAGCCAGGGGGGCGATGGCAATCAGCCCCAGCATTTT.

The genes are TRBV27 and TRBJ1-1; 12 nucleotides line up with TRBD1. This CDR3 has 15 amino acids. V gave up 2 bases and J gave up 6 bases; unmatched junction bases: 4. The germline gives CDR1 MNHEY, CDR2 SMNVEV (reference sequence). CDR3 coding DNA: TGTGCCAGCAGTTTAACGGGGACAGGGGGCGCTGAAGCTTTCTTT. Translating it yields CASSLTGTGGAEAFF.

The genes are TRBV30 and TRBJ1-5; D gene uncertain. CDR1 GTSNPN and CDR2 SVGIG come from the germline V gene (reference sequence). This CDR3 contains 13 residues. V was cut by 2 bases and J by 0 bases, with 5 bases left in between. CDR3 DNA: TGTGCCTGGAGTCGCACTAGCAATCAGCCCCAGCATTTT. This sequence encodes CAWSRTSNQPQHF.

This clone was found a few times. The CDR3 here is CAWRGWAGNGQPQHF. The CDR3 coding sequence is TGTGCCTGGAGGGGATGGGCAGGGAATGGACAGCCCCAGCATTTT. The genes are TRBV30 and TRBJ1-5; D perhaps matches TRBD1 (5 bases). The CDR3 is 15 residues long. V gave up 3 bases and J gave up 7 bases, with 19 bases separating them. Germline V gene data show CDR1 as GTSNPN and CDR2 as SVGIG (reference sequence).

The CDR3 here is CASSLRGRASNTGELFF. CDR3 DNA: TGCGCCAGCAGCTTGAGGGGGAGGGCCTCGAACACCGGGGAGCTGTTTTTT. The rearrangement uses TRBV5-1 and TRBJ2-2; D is possibly TRBD2 (7 bases). The CDR3 has 17 amino acids. Trimming cost V 1 base and J 0 bases, with 13 bases left between them. CDR1 and CDR2 from the germline V gene are SGHRS and YFSETQ.